This paragraph covers one T cell receptor (beta chain) sequence. This entry comes from a study of blood T cell repertoires in COVID-19. On the study more broadly: Collection of acute and convalescent COVID-19 samples took place in the United States, Italy and Spain. PBMCs, B-cell-depleted T cells, or T cells provided the cDNA or gDNA that made up the material.

V lost 5 bases to trimming and J lost 3 bases; unmatched junction nucleotides: 9. CDR1 MDHEN and CDR2 SYDVKM come from the germline V gene. CDR3 length: 15 residues. In the authors' methods: Reference gene primer amplification yielded estimated nucleated cell counts. Sequencing used immunoSEQ multiplex PCR; TCRdb keeps in-frame clones, though not all of them. That table gives V, J and clone size, and the DNA gave D and trimming. The data contain around 39,000 clones, less than 85% of them seen just once; the ten biggest clones take up about 15%. Sequenced material: peripheral blood. The chain carries TRBV28 and TRBJ2-7, with 8 positions matching TRBD2. The sequence derives from a woman in her 70s with acute or convalescent COVID-19. The CDR3: CASSPSGTSNYEQYF. The CDR3 region has the DNA TGTGCCAGCAGTCCATCCGGGACTAGTAACTACGAGCAGTACTTC.